The 15 T cell receptor beta chains listed next were all sequenced from one sample in a study of T cell changes during pregnancy in multiple sclerosis (dated by TCRdb to the late 2010s). Libraries were made using the immunoSEQ multiplex PCR assay. TCRdb took over this immuneACCESS table, retaining in-frame rearrangements with V and J assigned. Such tables are incomplete; in checked studies, under half of the missing clones stem from an unresolved V gene, and the remainder is unexplained. The sample table records 39,000 or so clones; about nine tenths of these occur just once. The ten largest clonotypes hold approximately 0.36% of the sample. Material: CD4+ T cells from peripheral blood mononuclear cells, obtained after pregnancy. The source of these receptors is a female donor in good health, enrolled as a control in a pregnancy study.

The rearrangement links TRBV7-6 to TRBJ2-2; 12 bases are shared with TRBD1. This CDR3 comprises 17 residues. Germline V gives CDR1 SGHVS, CDR2 FNYEAQ. The V segment lost 6 bases and the J segment 4 bases; nucleotides outside the gene matches: 9. The CDR3 DNA follows: TGTGCCAGCAGTCGACCGGGACAGGGGGCTGTCACCGGGGAGCTGTTTTTT. It specifies CASSRPGQGAVTGELFF.

The rearrangement uses TRBV2 and TRBJ1-4; the D is unclear. Germline V gene sequence: CDR1 SNHLY, CDR2 FYNNEI. The CDR3 is made up of 13 amino acids. Trimming removed 6 bases from V and 7 bases from J, with 12 bases in between. CDR3 sequence: CASRGGWSEKLFF. The CDR3 DNA reads TGTGCCAGCAGGGGCGGGTGGAGTGAAAAACTGTTTTTT.

The chain joins TRBV5-6 to TRBJ1-2; TRBD1 matches 8 bases. Germline loops: CDR1 SGHDT, CDR2 YYEEEE. The CDR3 extends over 14 amino acids. V lost 3 bases to trimming and J lost 7 bases; unmatched junction nucleotides: 8. CDR3 sequence: CASSSQGALGGYTF. The CDR3 DNA is TGTGCCAGCAGCTCCCAGGGGGCGCTGGGTGGCTACACCTTC. The complete variable domain, with remaining parts taken from reference TRBV5-6 and TRBJ1-2, reads DAGVTQSPTHLIKTRGQQVTLRCSPKSGHDTVSWYQQALGQGPQFIFQYYEEEERQRGNFPDRFSGHQFPNYSSELNVNALLLGDSALYLCASSSQGALGGYTFGSGTRLTVV.

This sequence joins TRBV6-5 and TRBJ2-2; 7 bases are shared with TRBD1. Germline V gene data show CDR1 as MNHEY and CDR2 as SVGAGI. The CDR3 length is 13 residues. After removal of 8 bases from V and 5 bases from J, the junction contained 5 bases not matched to a gene. As DNA, the CDR3 is TGTGCCAGCTACCAGACAGGGACCGGGGAGCTGTTTTTT. Translation: CASYQTGTGELFF.

The CDR3 DNA follows: TGTGCCAGCAGCTTAGTTAGTTTCCAAGAGACCCAGTACTTC. The encoded protein is CASSLVSFQETQYF. The chain couples TRBV11-3 to TRBJ2-5; the D is unclear. V was cut by 1 base and J by 1 base, with 7 bases left in between. Germline V gene lookup returns CDR1 SGHNT and CDR2 YENEEA. The CDR3 extends over 14 amino acids.

The V call is TRBV29-1, the J call TRBJ1-3; 8 bases are a match to TRBD1. V trimming: 8 bases; J trimming: 4 bases; junction bases outside the gene matches: 10. Germline loops: CDR1 SQVTM, CDR2 ANQGSEA. The CDR3 is made up of 14 amino acids. As DNA, the CDR3 is TGCAGCTTTAGCCTGGGACAGGCCGGAAACACCATATATTTT. Its protein is CSFSLGQAGNTIYF.

The J gene is TRBJ2-6, the V gene TRBV2, with a weak D call TRBD2 (6 bases). The length of the CDR3 is 15 residues. V lost 6 bases and J 2 bases, leaving 11 bases between the germline ends. CDR1 and CDR2 from the germline V gene are SNHLY and FYNNEI. The CDR3 DNA sequence: TGTGCCAGCAGGGGACTTAGGGCTGGGGCCAACGTCCTGACTTTC. Its protein product is CASRGLRAGANVLTF.

The gene calls are TRBV5-1 and TRBJ2-1; weak D call: TRBD2 (5 bases). Germline V gives CDR1 SGHRS, CDR2 YFSETQ. CDR3 length equals 16 residues. The V end was cut by 6 bases, the J end by 0 bases, with 16 bases between. In DNA, the CDR3 is TGCGCCAGCAACACGGAGGCAGTTAACTCCTACAATGAGCAGTTCTTC. This codes for CASNTEAVNSYNEQFF.

The rearrangement links TRBV2 to TRBJ1-1, with TRBD1 matching 7 bases. This CDR3 comprises 15 residues. Germline-derived CDR1 and CDR2 are SNHLY and FYNNEI. The V gene end was trimmed by 10 bases and the J gene end by 7 bases; junction bases not matched to a gene: 18. CDR3 sequence: CATHEGDSPFSEAFF. The DNA of the CDR3 is TGTGCCACTCACGAAGGGGACAGCCCTTTTAGTGAAGCTTTCTTT.

This clone occurred a few times. CDR3 nucleotide sequence: TGTGCCAGCAGCCCGGAGGGAAACGCTGAAGCTTTCTTT. Amino acid sequence: CASSPEGNAEAFF. The V and J genes are TRBV7-9 and TRBJ1-1; no clear D gene. V lost 5 bases and J lost 6, with 13 bases in between. CDR1 is SEHNR, CDR2 FQNEAQ, per germline (reference sequence). There are 13 residues in the CDR3.

This clone was seen only once. The J gene is TRBJ1-2, the V gene TRBV6-6, with a possible D match to TRBD1 (5 bases). The V end lost 5 bases, the J end lost 2 bases, and 12 bases lay between the germline ends. Germline V gene data show CDR1 as MNHNY and CDR2 as SVGAGI (reference sequence). The CDR3 extends over 14 amino acids. CDR3 sequence: CASSRDSPNYGYTF. The CDR3 region has the DNA TGTGCCAGCAGTCGGGACTCCCCCAACTATGGCTACACCTTC.

V and J are TRBV5-6 and TRBJ2-5; tentative D call: TRBD2 (5 bases). Looked up from germline, CDR1 is SGHDT and CDR2 is YYEEEE. V was pared by 6 bases and J by 4 bases, with 19 bases between. This CDR3 is 15 amino acids long. The CDR3 coding sequence is TGTGCCAGCACCGCGCGGGCGCTTCGGGGAGAGACCCAGTACTTC. It specifies CASTARALRGETQYF.

This chain connects TRBV6-1 to TRBJ1-5; possible D gene TRBD1, 5 bases. The CDR3 runs to 13 residues. Germline V gives CDR1 MNHNS, CDR2 SASEGT. V was cut by 8 bases and J by 6 bases, with 14 bases left in between. As DNA, the CDR3 is TGTGCCAGCGATACAGGAGGGACTCAGCCCCAGCATTTT. This gives the protein CASDTGGTQPQHF.

The chain employs TRBV7-9 and TRBJ1-1; tentatively, D is TRBD1 (6 bases). This CDR3 has 15 amino acids. Per germline, CDR1 SEHNR and CDR2 FQNEAQ (reference sequence). Deletions cut 5 bases from V and 5 bases from J, with 18 bases between. The CDR3 is CASSPKQGEGTEAFF. DNA for the CDR3: TGTGCCAGCAGCCCAAAACAGGGCGAGGGGACTGAAGCTTTCTTT. Full variable domain (remainder filled in from reference TRBV7-9 and TRBJ1-1): DTGVSQNPRHKITKRGQNVTFRCDPISEHNRLYWYRQTLGQGPEFLTYFQNEAQLEKSRLLSDRFSAERPKGSFSTLEIQRTEQGDSAMYLCASSPKQGEGTEAFFGQGTRLTVV.

This chain uses TRBV4-3 with TRBJ1-6; a possible D gene is TRBD1 (6 bases). Trimming cost V 4 bases and J 1 base, with 17 bases left between them. This CDR3 region has 18 residues. CDR1 LGHNA and CDR2 YSLEER come from the germline V gene. The CDR3 DNA reads TGCGCCAGCAGCCGGGACCGGACAGAGATGTCCTATAATTCACCCCTCCACTTT. This codes for CASSRDRTEMSYNSPLHF.